The 16 T cell receptor beta chains in this list originate from one sample, sequenced in a study of cytomegalovirus exposure and HLA in healthy donors. Libraries were prepared by immunoSEQ multiplex PCR; TCRdb keeps only in-frame clonotypes and omits some of them. The sample includes roughly 200,000 clones, roughly 80% seen only once; the top ten take around 2.8%. The sample comprised PBMCs. These receptors originate from a woman under 30 in good health and CMV-seropositive.

The V gene is TRBV5-1, the J gene TRBJ1-1; D possibly corresponds to TRBD1 (6 bases). Germline V lookup: CDR1 SGHRS, CDR2 YFSETQ. The CDR3 spans 15 residues. Trimming stripped 2 bases from V and 2 bases from J, with 13 bases between. This CDR3 is CASSLTGTRNTEAFF. DNA of the CDR3: TGCGCCAGCAGCTTAACCGGGACACGAAACACTGAAGCTTTCTTT.

The chain joins TRBV5-6 to TRBJ2-5; 7 positions agree with TRBD2. Germline assignment: CDR1 SGHDT and CDR2 YYEEEE. The V and J ends lost 0 bases and 4 bases, in that order; junction bases with no gene match: 6. CDR3 length: 15 amino acids. This CDR3 is CASSLGVWEGETQYF. DNA for the CDR3: TGTGCCAGCAGCTTGGGGGTCTGGGAGGGAGAGACCCAGTACTTC. The full variable domain, rest sourced from reference TRBV5-6 and TRBJ2-5, is DAGVTQSPTHLIKTRGQQVTLRCSPKSGHDTVSWYQQALGQGPQFIFQYYEEEERQRGNFPDRFSGHQFPNYSSELNVNALLLGDSALYLCASSLGVWEGETQYFGPGTRLLVL.

The chain carries TRBV19 and TRBJ2-7; D is unresolved. The V and J ends lost 10 bases and 1 base respectively, with 17 bases between them. The CDR3 runs to 14 residues. CDR1 and CDR2 (germline): LNHDA, SQIVND (reference sequence). CDR3 nucleotide sequence: TGTGCCACCCATCGGCCGGGTGGGTCCTACGAGCAGTACTTC. Translation gives CATHRPGGSYEQYF.

This clone was seen only once. This chain uses TRBV9 with TRBJ1-2; 9 bases line up with TRBD1. Unmatched junction bases numbered 6, after V lost 4 bases and J lost 2 bases. Per germline, CDR1 SGDLS and CDR2 YYNGEE. CDR3 length: 15 residues. The CDR3 reads CASSKGQGPNYGYTF. The CDR3 bases are TGTGCCAGCAGCAAGGGACAGGGCCCCAACTATGGCTACACCTTC.

The V and J genes are TRBV4-1 and TRBJ2-7; 8 bases are shared with TRBD2. CDR3 length equals 15 residues. Germline CDR1 MGHRA, CDR2 YSYEKL. After removal of 1 base from V and 6 bases from J, the junction contained 8 bases not matched to a gene. The CDR3 protein is CASSQAGGVIGEQYF. Written as DNA, the CDR3 is TGCGCCAGCAGCCAAGCCGGGGGGGTTATAGGCGAGCAGTACTTC.

The chain joins TRBV5-1 to TRBJ2-3; D remains unclear. Germline V gene sequence: CDR1 SGHRS, CDR2 YFSETQ. The V and J ends lost 4 bases and 6 bases respectively, with 12 bases between them. CDR3 length: 13 amino acids. CDR3 DNA sequence: TGCGCCAGCAGCCCTACCGATACCGATACGCAGTATTTT. Translation gives CASSPTDTDTQYF. Together with reference TRBV5-1 and TRBJ2-3, the CDR3 gives the full variable domain: KAGVTQTPRYLIKTRGQQVTLSCSPISGHRSVSWYQQTPGQGLQFLFEYFSETQRNKGNFPGRFSGRQFSNSRSEMNVSTLELGDSALYLCASSPTDTDTQYFGPGTRLTVL.

The J gene is TRBJ2-1, the V gene TRBV7-9; perhaps TRBD2 as D (6 bases). V was clipped by 5 bases and J by 4 bases, with 15 bases between them. The CDR3 totals 15 residues. Germline V gene lookup returns CDR1 SEHNR and CDR2 FQNEAQ (reference sequence). CDR3 nucleotides: TGTGCCAGCAGCCCCTCTGCGGGGTGGTACAATGAGCAGTTCTTC. This sequence encodes CASSPSAGWYNEQFF. Drawing the rest from reference TRBV7-9 and TRBJ2-1, the complete variable domain is DTGVSQNPRHKITKRGQNVTFRCDPISEHNRLYWYRQTLGQGPEFLTYFQNEAQLEKSRLLSDRFSAERPKGSFSTLEIQRTEQGDSAMYLCASSPSAGWYNEQFFGPGTRLTVL.

This rearrangement joins TRBV23-1 to TRBJ2-3; 8 bases are shared with TRBD2. TRBV23-1 is an ORF; its function is uncertain. The V and J ends lost 2 bases and 13 bases, in that order; junction bases with no gene match: 20. The CDR3 totals 17 residues. The CDR3 loop reads CASSQPGSRGGVCVEYF. As DNA, the CDR3 is TGCGCCAGCAGTCAACCGGGTAGCCGGGGGGGCGTCTGTGTTGAGTATTTT.

V and J are TRBV5-6 and TRBJ2-7, with 9 bases lining up with TRBD1. The CDR3 contains 15 residues. Germline V gene sequence: CDR1 SGHDT, CDR2 YYEEEE. V dropped 4 bases and J dropped 6; count of bases not matched to a gene: 11. The CDR3 DNA reads TGTGCCAGCAGCCCCCGGGACAGGGAAAGTTCCGAGCAGTACTTC. Protein sequence: CASSPRDRESSEQYF.

The rearrangement uses TRBV2 and TRBJ1-2; D perhaps matches TRBD1 (6 bases). V was shortened by 6 bases and J by 8 bases, with 25 bases between the two germline ends. This CDR3 has 16 residues. The germline gives CDR1 SNHLY, CDR2 FYNNEI. The CDR3 region has the DNA TGTGCCAGCAGCGACCCCGGGACACCCAACCCAGGAGGCTACACCTTC. It encodes CASSDPGTPNPGGYTF.

The V and J genes are TRBV6-1 and TRBJ1-1, with D possibly being TRBD1 (5 bases). CDR1 is MNHNS and CDR2 is SASEGT in the germline V gene. CDR3 length equals 14 residues. V was cut by 5 bases and J by 5 bases, with 15 bases left in between. CDR3 loop: CASSPDIRGTEAFF. As DNA, the CDR3 is TGTGCCAGCAGTCCGGACATTCGAGGAACTGAAGCTTTCTTT.

V usage is TRBV11-2 and J usage is TRBJ2-5; 8 bases are shared with TRBD1. Per the germline V gene, CDR1 is SGHAT and CDR2 is FQNNGV. Trimming removed 5 bases from V and 1 base from J; junction bases left unmatched: 6. The CDR3 covers 15 residues. The DNA for the CDR3 is TGTGCCAGCAGCCAACCTACAGGGGGCCAAGAGACCCAGTACTTC. Translated, it gives CASSQPTGGQETQYF.

This chain links TRBV27 with TRBJ2-2, with unresolved D. This CDR3 is built from 13 residues. CDR1 is MNHEY and CDR2 is SMNVEV in the germline V gene (reference sequence). Trimming removed 5 bases at V and 2 bases at J, with 6 bases between. The DNA of the CDR3 is TGTGCCAGCAGTCCCCGTAACACCGGGGAGCTGTTTTTT. It translates to CASSPRNTGELFF.

The V gene is TRBV25-1, the J gene TRBJ1-1; D remains ambiguous. Germline V lookup: CDR1 MGHDK, CDR2 SYGVNS. CDR3 length: 12 residues. V dropped 4 bases and J dropped 6 bases, with 9 bases sitting between them. Here the CDR3 reads CASSGGVAEAFF. The CDR3 nucleotides are TGTGCCAGCAGTGGAGGTGTAGCTGAAGCTTTCTTT.

CDR3 in DNA: TGTGCCAGCAGCCTATTAATAGACAGGGGCGGTACAACTAATGAAAAACTGTTTTTT. Translated: CASSLLIDRGGTTNEKLFF. V usage is TRBV5-4 and J usage is TRBJ1-4; 8 bases align to TRBD1. CDR3 size: 19 residues. After removal of 4 bases from V and 0 bases from J, the junction contained 14 bases not matched to a gene. Germline V gene lookup returns CDR1 SGHNT and CDR2 YYREEE (reference sequence).

The chain links TRBV6-5 to TRBJ1-2; 7 bases line up with TRBD1. From germline, CDR1 is MNHEY and CDR2 SVGAGI. After removal of 7 bases from V and 5 bases from J, the junction contained 7 bases not matched to a gene. The CDR3 consists of 13 residues. CDR3 DNA: TGTGCCAGCACTTCGACAGGGATATATGGCTACACCTTC. This translates into CASTSTGIYGYTF.